The clone carrying this T cell receptor beta chain has more than one count but fewer than ten. As yet, its antigen is unknown. The data belong to a study of T-cell memory formation after mild COVID-19. Regarding the study as a whole: CD4+ bias marked clones expanding day 15 to 37, unlike balanced contracting clones.

UMIs and sample barcodes were carried by the TCR alpha and TCR beta cDNA libraries that 5'RACE produced using constant-segment primers. Via MiXCR, TCRdb re-called the 5' RACE reads, giving one row per CDR3 protein. The table shows hundreds of thousands of distinct CDR3 sequences, with approximately 13% occurring only once. CDR1 DFQATT and CDR2 SNEGSKA come from the germline V gene (reference sequence). This CDR3 spans 15 amino acids. Trimming removed 3 bases from V and 5 bases from J, with 16 bases in between. The sequencing sample was made of PBMCs or a T cell subset sorted from them (not recorded which). V gene TRBV20-1 combines with J gene TRBJ2-2; a possible D gene is TRBD2 (6 bases). The source of this sequence is a man between 18 and 29 years old who had mild COVID-19 (a few samples of this study predate the infection). Cell type and time point are not known. The CDR3 DNA sequence: TGCAGTGCTAGCCCCTGGACTATCCAAACCGGGGAGCTGTTTTTT. It yields the protein CSASPWTIQTGELFF.